Listed below are T cell receptor beta chains from one sample, sequenced in a study of vaccination and CD4 T cells after COVID-19. One entry per CDR3 protein, called by TCRdb with MiXCR from the PCR reads. The profile shows over 11,000 distinct CDR3 sequences, around 21% of them singletons. The antigens of these receptors remain unknown. Sequencing was carried out using cultured CD4+ T cells from blood. All receptors come from a human donor with COVID-19. Each CDR3 is given with its conserved first and last residue. D genes are given only for firm matches.

NA 14 TRBJ1-5 TRBV20-1 CSGTEGSGNQPQHF
NA 17 TRBJ2-6 TRBV18 CASSPPGRNSGANVLTF
NA 14 TRBJ1-1 TRBV28 CASSLIPGSTEAFF
NA 12 TRBJ2-3 TRBV6-1 CASGARTDTQYF
TRBD1 15 TRBJ1-4 TRBV18 CASSPNRGRDEKLFF
NA 11 TRBJ2-7 TRBV6-2/TRBV6-3 CASSPLYEQYF
NA 13 TRBJ1-1 TRBV12-3/TRBV12-4 CASSGTMNTEAFF
NA 16 TRBJ1-6 TRBV20-1 CSARDGKASYNSPLHF
NA 15 TRBJ1-1 TRBV25-1 CTSSESLQGKGEAFF
TRBD1 14 TRBJ1-2 TRBV28 CASSPGEGAAGYTF
TRBD1 14 TRBJ1-2 TRBV7-8 CASSVATDRGGYTF
TRBD2 16 TRBJ2-4 TRBV5-1 CASSFSTGTSRHIQYF
TRBD2 16 TRBJ2-5 TRBV2 CASSGLASTIQETQYF